This T cell receptor (beta chain) was identified during a study of vaccination and CD4 T cells after COVID-19. On the study more broadly: From HCoV-229E, HCoV-OC43, HCoV-NL63 and SARS-CoV-2, overlapping spike peptides were used to stimulate the cells.

Points from the study as a whole: Convalescent patients had a median roughly 86% of post-vaccine SARS-CoV-2-reactive clones that were detected only after vaccination, not before it.

Sequencing of the DNA from cultured CD4+ T cells was carried out with the Oncomine TCR Beta short-read assay. TCRdb re-called the PCR reads through MiXCR, storing one row per CDR3 protein. In the table there are around 25,000 distinct CDR3 sequences, about 29% of which are singletons. Germline V lookup: CDR1 SSHAT, CDR2 FNYEAQ (reference sequence). This CDR3 contains 11 residues. With regard to this clonotype: The antigen is unknown. A read error may produce the germline difference seen at one junction end.

Stated time point: late sampling 161 to 241 days after vaccination in a few convalescent patients. Sample treatment: roughly 11-day PBMC culture with coronavirus spike peptide pools or control peptides (ViraFEST assay). The chain carries TRBV7-7 and TRBJ2-1; D is possibly TRBD1 (5 bases). This specimen was CD4+ T cells from blood, cultured in vitro, taken about 7 months after SARS-CoV-2 vaccination. This TCR derives from a human donor who had recovered from COVID-19. The CDR3 is CASRQPKVEFF. The CDR3 DNA follows: TGTGCTAGCAGACAGCCTAAGGTGGAGTTCTTC. Drawing the rest from reference TRBV7-7 and TRBJ2-1, the complete variable domain is GAGVSQSPRYKVTKRGQDVTLRCDPISSHATLYWYQQALGQGPEFLTYFNYEAQPDKSGLPSDRFSAERPEGSISTLTIQRTEQRDSAMYRCASRQPKVEFFGPGTRLTVL.